These 7 T cell receptor beta chains came from one sample sequenced in a study of blood T cell repertoires in COVID-19. Clones were read by immunoSEQ multiplex PCR, and TCRdb kept only the in-frame ones, dropping some. The sample yields about 87,000 clones, around 82% seen once. The sequenced sample was peripheral blood. The receptors derive from a woman of 80 years or more with COVID-19, enrolled during active disease.

The chain recombines TRBV7-3 with TRBJ2-1; 7 bases are shared with TRBD2. Germline assignment: CDR1 SGHTA and CDR2 FQGTGA. This CDR3 spans 15 amino acids. With 5 bases clipped from V and 0 bases from J, the junction kept 4 bases outside the gene matches. CDR3 in amino acids: CASSRRGSSYNEQFF. In DNA, the CDR3 is TGTGCCAGCAGCAGGCGGGGGTCCTCCTACAATGAGCAGTTCTTC.

The CDR3 bases are TGTGCCAGCAGCCCCCGGTTGGGGGGGGACTATGGCTACACCTTC. Protein sequence: CASSPRLGGDYGYTF. The chain couples TRBV7-9 to TRBJ1-2; D is perhaps TRBD1 (5 bases). This CDR3 comprises 15 residues. CDR1 SEHNR and CDR2 FQNEAQ come from the germline V gene (reference sequence). V shed 5 bases and J shed 3 bases, with 16 bases lying between them.

The chain uses TRBV10-3 and TRBJ1-3, with TRBD1 as a possible D gene (5 bases). The V end was cut by 0 bases, the J end by 0 bases, with 12 bases between. CDR3 length: 17 residues. Germline V gene lookup returns CDR1 ENHRY and CDR2 SYGVKD. The CDR3 protein is CAISESLSGNSGNTIYF. The CDR3 coding sequence is TGTGCCATCAGTGAGTCTCTTTCAGGGAACTCTGGAAACACCATATATTTT.

The chain combines TRBV6-5 with TRBJ1-2, with D unresolved. The CDR3 is 14 residues long. V was shortened by 5 bases and J by 1 base, with 11 bases between the two germline ends. Germline V gene data show CDR1 as MNHEY and CDR2 as SVGAGI. The CDR3 DNA follows: TGTGCCAGCAGTAAGGCAGACTTTAACTATGGCTACACCTTC. This sequence encodes CASSKADFNYGYTF.

The V and J genes are TRBV18 and TRBJ2-3, with a possible D match to TRBD2 (6 bases). The length of the CDR3 is 13 residues. Deletions cut 7 bases from V and 5 bases from J, with 13 bases between. Germline V gene sequence: CDR1 KGHSH, CDR2 LQKENI. In DNA form, the CDR3 reads TGTGCCAGCTTGGGAGGCACCGGAGATACGCAGTATTTT. Amino acid sequence: CASLGGTGDTQYF.

The gene calls are TRBV19 and TRBJ2-3; 14 bases line up with TRBD2. The germline V gene has CDR1 LNHDA and CDR2 SQIVND (reference sequence). This CDR3 comprises 16 residues. V lost 5 bases, J lost 5 bases, and 6 bases stayed unmatched. The CDR3 loop is CASSVGLAGGIDTQYF. CDR3 in DNA: TGTGCCAGTAGTGTTGGACTAGCGGGAGGTATAGATACGCAGTATTTT.

V gene TRBV7-2 combines with J gene TRBJ2-7; the D gene is possibly TRBD1 (6 bases). V gave up 5 bases and J gave up 2 bases, with 25 bases separating them. The CDR3 runs 18 residues. Germline-derived CDR1 and CDR2 are SGHTA and FQGNSA. As DNA, the CDR3 is TGTGCCAGCAGCCCCTCTCCCGCTTACCTGGGGGCCGCCTACGAGCAGTACTTC. This gives the protein CASSPSPAYLGAAYEQYF. Drawing the rest from reference TRBV7-2 and TRBJ2-7, the complete variable domain is GAGVSQSPSNKVTEKGKDVELRCDPISGHTALYWYRQSLGQGLEFLIYFQGNSAPDKSGLPSDRFSAERTGGSVSTLTIQRTQQEDSAVYLCASSPSPAYLGAAYEQYFGPGTRLTVT.